This T cell receptor (beta chain) was sequenced during a study of blood T cell repertoires in COVID-19. As for the study in general: Specimens from acute and convalescent COVID-19 originated in the United States, Italy and Spain. PBMCs, B-cell-depleted T cells, or T cells provided the cDNA or gDNA that made up the material.

Per the authors' pipeline: Nucleated cell number was recorded as an estimate derived from reference gene primer amplification. Produced via immunoSEQ multiplex PCR; TCRdb's table is partial and in-frame only. Clone size and the V and J calls come from that table; the DNA yielded D and trimming. The sample includes 200,000 to 300,000 clones, approximately 89% of them seen just once. Those enrolled in Seattle joined during active infection and were followed longitudinally afterward. In germline, CDR1 is SGHRS, CDR2 YFSETQ. The V and J ends lost 2 bases and 1 base respectively, with 15 bases between them. This CDR3 region has 16 residues.

The chain couples TRBV5-1 to TRBJ2-5, with D perhaps TRBD1 (5 bases). The receptor comes from a woman aged 25 to 39 with COVID-19, enrolled during active disease. Source material: peripheral blood. The CDR3 region is CASSFTPMTAQETQYF. As DNA, the CDR3 is TGCGCCAGCAGCTTCACTCCTATGACAGCCCAAGAGACCCAGTACTTC.